Listed below are T cell receptor beta chains from one sample, sequenced in a study of cytomegalovirus exposure and HLA in healthy donors. Measured with immunoSEQ multiplex PCR; TCRdb has only the in-frame clones, and not every one. Listed are around 140,000 clones; 1.5% to 2% falls within the top ten. The sample consisted of PBMCs. The source is a woman between 40 and 55 years old in good health and CMV-seropositive. The CDR3 runs from the conserved cysteine through the conserved F or W. Each record gives: CDR3 protein, V gene, J gene.

CASSLRDSYYGYTF	TRBV27	TRBJ1-2
CASSDSPSPSTDTQYF	TRBV6-4	TRBJ2-3
CASVQTGNTEAFF	TRBV25-1	TRBJ1-1
CASSLPAGVAVEKLFF	TRBV7-9	TRBJ1-4
CASSLDGLAGVDEQFF	TRBV5-1	TRBJ2-1
CASSPLAGTYNEQFF	TRBV5-1	TRBJ2-1
CASRRTSGRAGGETQYF	TRBV25-1	TRBJ2-5
CASSQSTGNQPQHF	TRBV14	TRBJ1-5
CTSSLGGQGYGYTF	TRBV2	TRBJ1-2
CASSLSGQIYEQYF	TRBV27	-
CASSFGGIADTQYF	TRBV5-1	TRBJ2-3
CASSELGTELYEQYF	TRBV6-1	TRBJ2-7
CASSERGRQETQYF	TRBV6-1	TRBJ2-5
CASRLPGLEDEQYF	TRBV28	TRBJ2-7
CAGGGSGRNEQFF	TRBV6-1	TRBJ2-1
CASSPGLNYNEQFF	TRBV7-2	TRBJ2-1
CASSSPGLTIYEQYF	TRBV19	-
CASSLEGPTRNTEAFF	TRBV5-1	TRBJ1-1
CASSSILQGEAFF	TRBV6-1	TRBJ1-1
CASSLNGRGEQYF	TRBV7-3	TRBJ2-7
CASKRSNGRVEQYF	TRBV6-5	TRBJ2-5
CAIRADRATEAFF	TRBV10-3	TRBJ1-1
CASSPGQAEQFF	TRBV18	TRBJ2-1
CATSRDRDRGNTEAFF	TRBV15	TRBJ1-1
CASSLERDIQYF	TRBV5-6	TRBJ2-4
CASSDIGPNTEAFF	TRBV2	TRBJ1-1
CASSLAPFYEQYF	TRBV5-5	TRBJ2-7
CASNPRESLNTGELFF	TRBV4-1	TRBJ2-2
CASSLTLLRDTEAFF	TRBV5-1	TRBJ1-1
CASSFRDNADTQYF	TRBV19	TRBJ2-3
CASSPPNQPQHF	TRBV19	TRBJ1-5
CATPGLGSAQAGELFF	TRBV28	TRBJ2-2
CASSIAESNQPQHF	TRBV19	TRBJ1-5
CASSGLLSGELFF	TRBV5-6	TRBJ2-2
CSARAGYEYF	TRBV20-1	TRBJ2-7
CASTPTGDNSPLHF	TRBV10-2	TRBJ1-6
CASSFSGRLRSSYEQYF	TRBV7-8	TRBJ2-7
CASSLPGTGVYEQYF	TRBV5-1	-
CAWSGYQGSYGYTF	TRBV30	TRBJ1-2
CASSLKRTGDNEQFF	TRBV7-8	TRBJ2-1
CAWSVRGQNTEAFF	TRBV30	TRBJ1-1
CASSRGGLAGGRQETQYF	TRBV2	TRBJ2-5
CASHRDSPYEQYF	TRBV18	TRBJ2-7
CASSGPGLPQFF	TRBV9	TRBJ2-1
CATSYSPGTDTQYF	TRBV19	TRBJ2-3
CASSWGTGAYEQYF	TRBV5-6	TRBJ2-7
CASSDRTAGETQYF	TRBV25-1	TRBJ2-5
CASSIREFEQFF	TRBV19	TRBJ2-1
CAISVAGLAESYEQYF	TRBV10-3	TRBJ2-7
CASSSDGTSGVVGTDTQYF	TRBV7-2	TRBJ2-3
CSVDQVYGYTF	TRBV29-1	TRBJ1-2
CASSPLAAPTYNEQFF	TRBV7-3	TRBJ2-1